This T cell receptor beta chain was captured in a study of radiotherapy plus CTLA-4 blockade in lung cancer. The wider study: Objective responses occurred in about a sixth of patients; roughly 30% had disease control.

Patients with chemo-refractory metastatic non-small-cell lung cancer received focal radiation plus CTLA-4 blockade with ipilimumab. For this clone: Its specificity is unknown.

TCRdb keeps only in-frame clones here, not all; method: immunoSEQ multiplex PCR. Of tens of thousands of clones in the sample, about 83% were seen once. The CDR3 is made up of 15 amino acids. V shed 2 bases and J 3 bases; nucleotides not matched to a gene: 4. The germline V gene encodes CDR1 SGHRS and CDR2 YFSETQ. General study findings and limits: Reports identified early blood T cell clone dynamics, with interferon-beta, as the best response predictor.

This chain connects TRBV5-1 to TRBJ2-1, with 8 bases that match TRBD2. This specimen consisted of peripheral blood, obtained from a patient treated with radiotherapy plus ipilimumab. The source of this sequence is a human donor with non-small cell lung cancer whose response to radiotherapy plus ipilimumab could not be evaluated. This chain's CDR3 is CASSLLGTSYNEQFF. CDR3 coding DNA: TGCGCCAGCAGCTTATTAGGGACTAGCTACAATGAGCAGTTCTTC.